Listed below are T cell receptor beta chains from one sample, sequenced in a study of identifying expanded T cells in peripheral blood. Assay: immunoSEQ multiplex PCR; the TCRdb copy retains only in-frame clones and omits some. The repertoire holds about 94,000 clones, with approximately 86% as singletons. The sequencing input was blood. The source of these receptors is a person between 18 and 75 years old in good health. Each CDR3 is given with its conserved first and last residue. Each record gives: clone size, V gene, D gene, J gene, CDR3 DNA, CDR3 protein. A D gene is named only where the DNA matches it firmly. Where a row states a size, it is once, few, many or the class of an expanded clone; other rows omit it.

>NA|TRBV5-1|NA|TRBJ1-5
TGCGCCAGCAGCTGGGACAACAATCAGCCCCAGCATTTT
CASSWDNNQPQHF
>NA|TRBV30|TRBD1|TRBJ2-7
TGTGCCTGGAGTGTAAGGGGGCCATACGAGCAGTACTTC
CAWSVRGPYEQYF
>once|TRBV6-1|NA|TRBJ2-3
TGTGCCAGCAGGGGGTTTGTCAATTCAGATACGCAGTATTTT
CASRGFVNSDTQYF
>once|TRBV7-2|NA|TRBJ1-5
TGTGCCAGCAGCCCGGGACATTTGGGTCAGCCCCAGCATTTT
CASSPGHLGQPQHF
>NA|TRBV19|TRBD1|TRBJ1-2
TGTGCCAGTAGTATCCAGGGGGATGGCTACACCTTC
CASSIQGDGYTF
>NA|TRBV6-5|NA|TRBJ1-4
TGTGCCAGCAGTCCCCTTGGGTCCTTGGAGGAAAAACTGTTTTTT
CASSPLGSLEEKLFF
>NA|TRBV20-1|NA|TRBJ1-1
TGCAGTGCTAGAGATCCTGAAGCTTTCTTT
CSARDPEAFF
>NA|TRBV7-2|NA|TRBJ1-4
TGTGCCAGCAGCTTAGGGGGGGCATCGAATGAAAAACTGTTTTTT
CASSLGGASNEKLFF
>NA|TRBV10-3|TRBD2|TRBJ2-7
TGTGCCATCAGAACTAGCGGGAGGAACGAGCAGTACTTC
CAIRTSGRNEQYF
>NA|TRBV18|NA|TRBJ1-1
TGTGCCAGCTCACCTGCAGGGGTTCCCGGAACTGAAGCTTTCTTT
CASSPAGVPGTEAFF
>NA|TRBV5-1|NA|TRBJ2-1
TGCGCCAGCAGCTTGGGAGGATCGCCACTCAATGAGCAGTTCTTC
CASSLGGSPLNEQFF
>NA|TRBV5-6|NA|TRBJ2-7
TGTGCCAGCAGATCCCGGGGGCGCTACTACGAGCAGTACTTC
CASRSRGRYYEQYF
>NA|TRBV7-3|TRBD2|TRBJ2-1
TGTGCCAGCAGCTTAAATAGCGGGAGGACGGATGAGCAGTTCTTC
CASSLNSGRTDEQFF
>NA|TRBV5-5|TRBD2|TRBJ2-5
TGTGCCAGCACCTTGGCGGGTAGCGGGCCCGGGAAGACCCAGTACTTC
CASTLAGSGPGKTQYF
>NA|TRBV5-6|NA|TRBJ1-1
TGTGCCAGCAGCTTGGGTCTCGGCACTGAAGCTTTCTTT
CASSLGLGTEAFF
>NA|TRBV7-9|TRBD1|TRBJ2-2
TGTGCCAGCAGCTTACAGGGGGCGAACACCGGGGAGCTGTTTTTT
CASSLQGANTGELFF
>NA|TRBV7-9|NA|TRBJ1-1
TGTGCCAGCAGCTTGCTCCAAGGAAACACTGAAGCTTTCTTT
CASSLLQGNTEAFF
>once|TRBV9|NA|TRBJ1-2
TGTGCCAGCAGCGTAGGTCCTCGGGGGGAGGCCTATGGCTACACCTTC
CASSVGPRGEAYGYTF
>NA|TRBV15|TRBD1|TRBJ1-2
TGTGCCACCAGCAGAGATTACGCCGGACAGGGTAATGGCTACACCTTC
CATSRDYAGQGNGYTF
>NA|TRBV5-4|TRBD1|TRBJ2-2
TGTGCCAGCAGGACGACAGGGACGAACACCGGGGAGCTGTTTTTT
CASRTTGTNTGELFF
>NA|TRBV10-2|TRBD1|TRBJ1-5
TGCGCCAGCAGGAGACAGGGCAGCAATCAGCCCCAGCATTTT
CASRRQGSNQPQHF
>NA|TRBV7-7|TRBD1|TRBJ2-2
TGTGCCAGCAGCTCGGGACAGGGAACACTGGGCGCCGGGGAGCTGTTTTTT
CASSSGQGTLGAGELFF
>few|TRBV6-6|NA|TRBJ1-5
TGTGCCAGCAGCCTCGGGGGGAAGCGTGGCAATCAGCCCCAGCATTTT
CASSLGGKRGNQPQHF
>NA|TRBV6-6|NA|TRBJ2-3
TGTGCCAGCAGTTCCTTTACGGGTACCTACACAGATACGCAGTATTTT
CASSSFTGTYTDTQYF
>few|TRBV5-5|TRBD1|TRBJ2-7
TGTGCCAGCAGCTTGGGGGACAGATTCTACGAGCAGTACTTC
CASSLGDRFYEQYF
>NA|TRBV7-2|NA|TRBJ2-1
TGTGCCAGCAGCTTAGCGGTAAGCTCCTACAATGAGCAGTTCTTC
CASSLAVSSYNEQFF
>NA|TRBV7-8|NA|TRBJ1-2
TGTGCCAGCAGCCCAGGGACCTACTACACCTTC
CASSPGTYYTF
>NA|TRBV13|NA|TRBJ2-7
TGTGCCAGCAGCTCCTCCCGGCAGGGACTTTCCGAGCAGTACTTC
CASSSSRQGLSEQYF
>NA|TRBV18|NA|TRBJ1-3
TGTGCCAGCTCACCGTCGGGAACACACGAGACCTCTGGAAACACCATATATTTT
CASSPSGTHETSGNTIYF
>NA|TRBV5-6|NA|TRBJ1-1
TGTGCCAGCAGCTTTCGACAGGCTGAAGCTTTCTTT
CASSFRQAEAFF
>once|TRBV25-1|TRBD1|TRBJ2-1
TGTGCCAGCAGTGAAAGGGCAGGGGGCCCCCTTTACAATGAGCAGTTCTTC
CASSERAGGPLYNEQFF
>NA|TRBV11-3|NA|TRBJ2-7
TGTGCCAGCAGCTTAGATCGGCAGAAAACCTACGAGCAGTACTTC
CASSLDRQKTYEQYF
>NA|TRBV6-5|NA|TRBJ1-5
TGTGCCAGCAGTTACCGAGGGAATCAGCCCCAGCATTTT
CASSYRGNQPQHF
>NA|TRBV13|TRBD1|TRBJ2-7
TGTGCCAGCAGCCCGGGACAGGGGTACTACGAGCAGTACTTC
CASSPGQGYYEQYF
>NA|TRBV5-1|TRBD1|TRBJ2-5
TGCGCCAGCAGCCGACCATGGGGACAGGGGCAGAAAGAGACCCAGTACTTC
CASSRPWGQGQKETQYF
>NA|TRBV4-1|NA|TRBJ1-2
TGCGCCAGCAGCCAGACCCGGGACGTTCTAGGGGGCTACACCTTC
CASSQTRDVLGGYTF
>NA|TRBV5-1|NA|TRBJ2-2
TGCGCCAGTGGAGGAGGCAGACTGGCCGGGGAGCTGTTTTTT
CASGGGRLAGELFF
>NA|TRBV21-1|NA|TRBJ1-3
TGTGCCAGCAGCAAAGAGGGGGTTCCTGGAAACACCATATATTTT
CASSKEGVPGNTIYF
>NA|TRBV7-2|NA|TRBJ2-7
TGTGCCAGCAGCTACGACAGGAGATACGAGCAGTACTTC
CASSYDRRYEQYF
>NA|TRBV6-5|NA|TRBJ2-7
TGTGCCAGCAGTTACTGGCAGGGAACCTACGAGCAGTACTTC
CASSYWQGTYEQYF
>NA|TRBV19|NA|TRBJ1-1
TGTGCCAGTAGTATAGTTCGGGGGGCCCACACTGAAGCTTTCTTT
CASSIVRGAHTEAFF
>few|TRBV19|TRBD1|TRBJ1-5
TGTGCCAGTACCCCGGGACAGGCTGATCAGCCCCAGCATTTT
CASTPGQADQPQHF
>NA|TRBV6-5|TRBD1|TRBJ1-1
TGTGCCAGCAGGACAGGGGGTAGCACTGAAGCTTTCTTT
CASRTGGSTEAFF
>once|TRBV9|TRBD2|TRBJ2-5
TGTGCCAGCAGCGTAGATAGCGGGAGCCGGGAGACCCAGTACTTC
CASSVDSGSRETQYF
>NA|TRBV7-9|NA|TRBJ1-2
TGTGCCAGCAGTCGGATCGGGGTAGAGGGCTACACCTTC
CASSRIGVEGYTF
>NA|TRBV7-9|NA|TRBJ2-7
TGTGCCAGCAGCTTAGGGCCAAACTCTACGAACGATTACGAGCAGTACTTC
CASSLGPNSTNDYEQYF
>NA|TRBV5-5|TRBD1|TRBJ1-1
TGTGCCAGCAGCAGCACCTCCGGGACAGGGAACACTGAAGCTTTCTTT
CASSSTSGTGNTEAFF
>NA|TRBV4-2|NA|TRBJ2-1
TGTGCCAGCAGCCGGGTGTACAATGAGCAGTTCTTC
CASSRVYNEQFF